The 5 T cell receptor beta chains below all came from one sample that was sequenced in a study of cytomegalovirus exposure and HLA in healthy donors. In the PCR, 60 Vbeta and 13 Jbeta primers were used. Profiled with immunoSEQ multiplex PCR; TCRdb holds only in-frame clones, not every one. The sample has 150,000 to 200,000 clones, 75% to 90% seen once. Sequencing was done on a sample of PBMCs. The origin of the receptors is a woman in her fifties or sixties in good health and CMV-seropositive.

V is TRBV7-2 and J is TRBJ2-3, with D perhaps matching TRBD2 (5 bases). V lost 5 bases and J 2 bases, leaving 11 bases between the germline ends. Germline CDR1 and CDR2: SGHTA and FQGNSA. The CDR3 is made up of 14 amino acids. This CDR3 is CASSHRGVTDTQYF. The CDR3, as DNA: TGTGCCAGCAGCCACCGGGGAGTCACAGATACGCAGTATTTT.

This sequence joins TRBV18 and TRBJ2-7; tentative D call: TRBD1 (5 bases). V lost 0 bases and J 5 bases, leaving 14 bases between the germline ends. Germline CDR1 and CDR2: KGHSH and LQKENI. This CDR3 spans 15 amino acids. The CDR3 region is CASSPPRQGPHEQYF. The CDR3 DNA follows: TGTGCCAGCTCACCACCGAGGCAGGGCCCCCACGAGCAGTACTTC.

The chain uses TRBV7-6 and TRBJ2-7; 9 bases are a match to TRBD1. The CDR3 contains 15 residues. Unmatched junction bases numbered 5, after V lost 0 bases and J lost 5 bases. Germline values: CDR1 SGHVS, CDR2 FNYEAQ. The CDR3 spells CASSLAGTGLHEQYF. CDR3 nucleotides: TGTGCCAGCAGCTTAGCGGGGACAGGGTTGCACGAGCAGTACTTC. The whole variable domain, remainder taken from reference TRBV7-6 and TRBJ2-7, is GAGVSQSPRYKVTKRGQDVALRCDPISGHVSLYWYRQALGQGPEFLTYFNYEAQQDKSGLPNDRFSAERPEGSISTLTIQRTEQRDSAMYRCASSLAGTGLHEQYFGPGTRLTVT.

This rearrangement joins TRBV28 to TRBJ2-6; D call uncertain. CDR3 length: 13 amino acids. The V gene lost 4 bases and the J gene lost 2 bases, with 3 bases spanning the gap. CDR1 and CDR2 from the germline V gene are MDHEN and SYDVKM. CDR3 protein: CASSSAGANVLTF. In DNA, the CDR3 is TGTGCCAGCAGTTCGGCTGGGGCCAACGTCCTGACTTTC.

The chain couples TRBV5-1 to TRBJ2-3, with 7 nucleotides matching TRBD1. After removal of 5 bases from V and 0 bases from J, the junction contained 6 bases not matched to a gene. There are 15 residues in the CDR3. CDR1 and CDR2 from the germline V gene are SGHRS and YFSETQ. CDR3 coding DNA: TGCGCCAGCAGGGACAGGACAGCTAGCACAGATACGCAGTATTTT. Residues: CASRDRTASTDTQYF. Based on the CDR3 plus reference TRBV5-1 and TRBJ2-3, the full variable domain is KAGVTQTPRYLIKTRGQQVTLSCSPISGHRSVSWYQQTPGQGLQFLFEYFSETQRNKGNFPGRFSGRQFSNSRSEMNVSTLELGDSALYLCASRDRTASTDTQYFGPGTRLTVL.